The 23 T cell receptor beta chains listed next were all sequenced from one sample in a study of OX40 agonist ivuxolimab in advanced cancers. Data came from immunoSEQ multiplex PCR; TCRdb stores just in-frame clones and leaves some out. The data hold 50,000 to 70,000 clones, with approximately 92% observed a single time. Sequencing was performed on CD4+ or CD8+ T cells sorted from blood, taken in a trial of the OX40 agonist ivuxolimab. These receptors all come from an adult with an advanced solid tumor such as melanoma, head and neck, liver or kidney cancer.

The chain carries TRBV27 and TRBJ2-1; 7 positions match TRBD1. The CDR3 is 15 amino acids. The V gene's germline CDR1 is MNHEY and CDR2 SMNVEV (reference sequence). Trimming removed 6 bases from V and 2 bases from J; junction bases left unmatched: 7. CDR3: CASRGDSRTYNEQFF. The CDR3 nucleotides are TGTGCCAGCAGGGGGGACAGCCGGACCTACAATGAGCAGTTCTTC.

This clone has just one count. This chain joins TRBV19 and TRBJ2-7; TRBD2 is a possible D gene (5 bases). V lost 5 bases and J 2 bases, leaving 10 bases between the germline ends. CDR1 is LNHDA, CDR2 SQIVND, per germline (reference sequence). CDR3 length: 13 residues. CDR3 region: CASSSTSPYEQYF. CDR3 bases: TGTGCCAGTAGTTCCACTAGTCCCTACGAGCAGTACTTC.

This chain connects TRBV4-1 to TRBJ2-7, with 9 bases lining up with TRBD1. V was pared by 5 bases and J by 5 bases, with 4 bases of the junction left unmatched. Germline CDR1 and CDR2: MGHRA and YSYEKL. The CDR3 contains 13 residues. CDR3 sequence reads: CASSVGQGDEQYF. As DNA, the CDR3 is TGCGCCAGCAGCGTGGGACAGGGTGACGAGCAGTACTTC.

The genes are TRBV27 and TRBJ2-1, with D perhaps TRBD2 (6 bases). Trimming took 3 bases from V and 0 from J, leaving 15 bases between them. Germline lookup yields CDR1 MNHEY and CDR2 SMNVEV (reference sequence). The CDR3 is 17 residues long. This CDR3 reads CASSLYSSVPSYNEQFF. CDR3 in DNA: TGTGCCAGCAGTTTGTATTCTAGCGTCCCCTCCTACAATGAGCAGTTCTTC.

The J gene is TRBJ2-7, the V gene TRBV30; D call uncertain. Germline assignment: CDR1 GTSNPN and CDR2 SVGIG (reference sequence). V was shortened by 4 bases and J by 2 bases, with 9 bases between the two germline ends. This CDR3 comprises 12 residues. The CDR3 is CAWTMGPYEQYF. The CDR3 DNA follows: TGTGCCTGGACCATGGGCCCCTACGAGCAGTACTTC.

The rearrangement links TRBV7-9 to TRBJ2-7, with D possibly being TRBD1 or TRBD2 (6 bases each). Germline CDR1 SEHNR, CDR2 FQNEAQ (reference sequence). The V gene lost 5 bases and the J gene lost 7 bases, with 12 bases spanning the gap. The CDR3 spans 12 residues. CDR3: CASSDLGGEQYF. The CDR3 region has the DNA TGTGCCAGCAGCGACTTAGGGGGGGAGCAGTACTTC.

The chain has TRBV28 and TRBJ2-1; D assignment may be TRBD1 or TRBD2 (5 bases each). From germline, CDR1 is MDHEN and CDR2 SYDVKM. The CDR3 contains 15 residues. Trimming took 2 bases from V and 2 from J, leaving 10 bases between them. CDR3 sequence (DNA): TGTGCCAGCAGTTTACTTACGGGACCCTACAATGAGCAGTTCTTC. The encoded protein is CASSLLTGPYNEQFF.

V gene TRBV28 combines with J gene TRBJ2-5; D not resolved. The germline V and J ends were trimmed by 5 bases and 4 bases, with 5 bases remaining between them. Per germline, CDR1 MDHEN and CDR2 SYDVKM. The CDR3 runs to 11 residues. The CDR3 DNA is TGTGCCAGCAGTCCAGGAGAGACCCAGTACTTC. This sequence encodes CASSPGETQYF.

This clone showed up just once. V is TRBV30 and J is TRBJ1-1; unclear D gene. The CDR3 loop spans 13 amino acids. V lost 1 base, J lost 6 bases, and 12 bases lay in between. Germline lookup yields CDR1 GTSNPN and CDR2 SVGIG (reference sequence). In nucleotides, the CDR3 is TGTGCCTGGAGTGAGGACCCCCGACCTGAAGCTTTCTTT. The encoded protein is CAWSEDPRPEAFF.

The V gene is TRBV27, the J gene TRBJ2-2, with D uncertain. Between the trimmed V and J ends, which lost 0 bases and 6 bases, there was a span of 8 bases. Germline CDR1 MNHEY, CDR2 SMNVEV (reference sequence). CDR3 size: 14 residues. In DNA form, the CDR3 reads TGTGCCAGCAGTTTATCCCCCGCCCCCGGGGAGCTGTTTTTT. Amino acids: CASSLSPAPGELFF.

The chain couples TRBV5-1 to TRBJ2-1, with 9 bases aligning to TRBD2. The V segment lost 0 bases and the J segment 10 bases; nucleotides outside the gene matches: 8. This CDR3 spans 15 amino acids. The germline CDR1 and CDR2 sequences are SGHRS and YFSETQ. CDR3 bases: TGCGCCAGCAGCTTGGCGTCGCGGGGGGGCATCGAGCAGTTCTTC. This sequence encodes CASSLASRGGIEQFF.

The rearrangement links TRBV28 to TRBJ1-1; D may be TRBD1 (5 bases). Looked up from germline, CDR1 is MDHEN and CDR2 is SYDVKM. This CDR3 is 16 amino acids long. Trimming stripped 8 bases from V and 0 bases from J, with 19 bases between. The CDR3 sequence: CASLRATELLNTEAFF. As DNA, the CDR3 is TGTGCCAGCCTGAGGGCGACAGAGCTGTTGAACACTGAAGCTTTCTTT.

This chain uses TRBV11-2 with TRBJ2-5; D may be TRBD2 (6 bases). Between the trimmed V and J ends, which lost 0 bases and 3 bases, there was a span of 23 bases. The CDR3 has 19 residues. Germline loops: CDR1 SGHAT, CDR2 FQNNGV. Written as DNA, the CDR3 is TGTGCCAGCAGCTTAGATTTAAAGTCGCTCCGGGGGACGGAAGAGACCCAGTACTTC. It encodes CASSLDLKSLRGTEETQYF. The full variable domain, rest sourced from reference TRBV11-2 and TRBJ2-5, is EAGVAQSPRYKIIEKRQSVAFWCNPISGHATLYWYQQILGQGPKLLIQFQNNGVVDDSQLPKDRFSAERLKGVDSTLKIQPAKLEDSAVYLCASSLDLKSLRGTEETQYFGPGTRLLVL.

The chain joins TRBV4-1 to TRBJ2-3; D perhaps matches TRBD1 (5 bases). The V gene lost 1 base and the J gene lost 4 bases, with 9 bases spanning the gap. Germline V gene data show CDR1 as MGHRA and CDR2 as YSYEKL. The CDR3 loop spans 14 amino acids. This CDR3 reads CASSQARGADTQYF. CDR3 in DNA: TGCGCCAGCAGCCAAGCTAGGGGTGCAGATACGCAGTATTTT.

The chain uses TRBV6-5 and TRBJ2-5; possible D gene TRBD1, 7 bases. Germline values: CDR1 MNHEY, CDR2 SVGAGI. This CDR3 spans 15 amino acids. The V gene lost 2 bases and the J gene lost 5 bases, with 15 bases spanning the gap. The CDR3 DNA reads as TGTGCCAGCAGTTACACCCCAGGGGGGCGGGAGACCCAGTACTTC. It specifies CASSYTPGGRETQYF.

The chain is built from TRBV29-1 and TRBJ2-5; 9 bases align to TRBD2. The CDR3 is 15 amino acids. Germline V gene data show CDR1 as SQVTM and CDR2 as ANQGSEA. The V gene end was trimmed by 0 bases and the J gene end by 4 bases; junction bases not matched to a gene: 6. The CDR3 sequence: CSVEDTLAGVETQYF. In DNA, the CDR3 is TGCAGCGTTGAAGACACATTAGCGGGAGTAGAGACCCAGTACTTC.

The chain employs TRBV19 and TRBJ2-7, with no clear D. CDR1 and CDR2 (germline): LNHDA, SQIVND (reference sequence). V was shortened by 0 bases and J by 1 base, with 10 bases between the two germline ends. The CDR3 covers 15 residues. The CDR3 region is CASSIEAFPSYEQYF. Written as DNA, the CDR3 is TGTGCCAGTAGTATAGAAGCGTTCCCTTCCTACGAGCAGTACTTC.

This clone appeared once. This chain links TRBV29-1 with TRBJ1-1; 10 bases are a match to TRBD1. CDR3 length: 16 residues. Germline trimming cut 3 bases from V and 5 bases from J; bases unmatched to any gene: 12. Germline lookup yields CDR1 SQVTM and CDR2 ANQGSEA. CDR3 DNA sequence: TGCAGCGTTGACGTCGGGACAGGGGCGGGGGGTACTGAAGCTTTCTTT. Translating it yields CSVDVGTGAGGTEAFF.

This chain links TRBV9 with TRBJ1-2; tentatively, D is TRBD1 (6 bases). V was clipped by 2 bases and J by 6 bases, with 11 bases between them. The CDR3 is 13 residues long. The germline V gene encodes CDR1 SGDLS and CDR2 YYNGEE. The CDR3 nucleotides read TGTGCCAGCAGCGTTTCAGGGGTGGATGGCTACACCTTC. The encoded protein is CASSVSGVDGYTF.

The CDR3 DNA follows: TGTGCCAGTCGAACCGGGACGCGGAGCTCCTACGAGCAGTACTTC. Its translation is CASRTGTRSSYEQYF. V is TRBV19 and J is TRBJ2-7; D tentatively reads TRBD1 or TRBD2 (5 bases each). The CDR3 is 15 amino acids. V gave up 8 bases and J gave up 0 bases, with 17 bases separating them. The germline V gene has CDR1 LNHDA and CDR2 SQIVND (reference sequence).

The chain uses TRBV28 and TRBJ2-1, with D unclear. The germline gives CDR1 MDHEN, CDR2 SYDVKM. V lost 0 bases and J 1 base, leaving 7 bases between the germline ends. This CDR3 spans 15 amino acids. The DNA of the CDR3 is TGTGCCAGCAGTTTATGGGGCCTTTCCTACAATGAGCAGTTCTTC. This encodes CASSLWGLSYNEQFF.

The chain links TRBV7-9 to TRBJ1-1, with TRBD1 identical over 8 bases. The germline V gene encodes CDR1 SEHNR and CDR2 FQNEAQ (reference sequence). The CDR3 sequence is 14 residues long. V was pared by 1 base and J by 6 bases, with 4 bases of the junction left unmatched. CDR3 sequence reads: CASSLGQGAAEAFF. The CDR3 coding sequence is TGTGCCAGCAGCTTAGGTCAGGGGGCGGCTGAAGCTTTCTTT.

The J gene is TRBJ1-6, the V gene TRBV7-2; a weak D match, TRBD1 (5 bases). Looked up from germline, CDR1 is SGHTA and CDR2 is FQGNSA. The V end lost 1 base, the J end lost 5 bases, and 15 bases lay between the germline ends. There are 17 residues in the CDR3. DNA of the CDR3: TGTGCCAGCAGCTTAGGGGGCCCGGGAATAAATAATTCACCCCTCCACTTT. This gives the protein CASSLGGPGINNSPLHF.